The sequence of this TCR beta chain was determined in a study of T cell responses to AZD1222 COVID-19 vaccine (dated by TCRdb to about 2021). With regard to the full study: TCR sequencing covered fewer than 250 trial participants: 200 to 220 given two doses of AZD1222 and 26 given two doses of MenACWY control vaccine. Trial participants were enrolled by age into 18-55, 56-69 and 70-plus year subgroups, with around 150, 28 and 57 TCR-sequenced participants respectively.

What the study reported, not specific to this receptor: The 56-69-year group was small, and its depth increase did not reach significance, likely because of low power. Nearly half of unique spike-specific TCRs reportedly recognized epitopes outside regions mutated in the B.1.351 and B.1.1.7 variants. Spike-specific TCR breadth and depth rose significantly after two AZD1222 doses compared with day 0 and with MenACWY recipients. Only a handful of AZD1222 recipients were SARS-CoV-2 seropositive at baseline, limiting conclusions about previously exposed vaccinees. Participants were mostly white British, with more females than males. The authors suggested clonal diversity may have been underestimated. Vaccine-associated CD4 TCRs spanned the whole spike protein, with dominant responses in regions 160-218 and 743-854. Because no day 14 peak-response samples were available, repertoires were characterized only after the peak T cell response.

The CDR3 regions of human TCRbeta chains were analyzed by immunosequencing. In the source study's methods: TCRs in the repertoires were matched against a reference library of SARS-CoV-2-specific TCRs that had been generated with the MIRA antigen-specificity platform. Breadth meant the fraction of unique TCRs that were SARS-CoV-2-associated, whereas depth meant the fraction of total T cells that were SARS-CoV-2-associated. Each spike-specific TCR was assigned to its reactive spike region and to a CD4 or CD8 class using the MIRA data. Log10-transformed breadth and depth values were compared by one-way ANOVA with Sidak's multiple comparisons tests. The table comes from immuneACCESS by way of TCRdb, which keeps in-frame sequences with V and J called. Part of the clones is missing from these tables; in studies checked, under half for an unresolved V gene and the rest for unknown reasons. V, J and clone size derive from that table, while D and trimming were established from the DNA sequence. A total of about 130,000 clones appear in this sample, 70% to 90% of them only once. About 9.5% of the sample is in the top ten clones.

This clone was seen a single time. The antigen it recognizes is unknown. Per-base quality was not reported, and no clone a single base away is much larger than it. Reading the label with the study, this specimen's time point is: about 28 days (+/-7) after the second vaccine dose. AZD1222 recipients given second doses at about 4 weeks or at about 12 weeks were pooled, since spike-specific TCR depth and breadth were not found to differ between the two schedules. Samples from vaccinated people were obtained from the UK trials COV001 and COV002, which included a single-blind randomized controlled phase 2/3 trial of AZD1222 (ChAdOx1 nCoV-19) in healthy adults. For TCRbeta chain sequencing, PBMC samples were collected from trial participants at day 0 and at day 28 after the second dose. Here the sequenced sample was peripheral blood, taken 28 days after the second AZD1222 dose. The receptor was isolated from an adult who received the AZD1222 COVID-19 vaccine.

CDR3 region: CAAARQGGTSTDTQYF. The nucleotides are TGCGCCGCTGCCCGTCAAGGGGGTACTAGCACAGATACGCAGTATTTT. The rearranged segments are TRBV4-1 and TRBJ2-3, with TRBD1 perhaps the D gene, on 6 matching bases. CDR1 and CDR2 were assigned from the germline V gene as MGHRA and YSYEKL. The junction carries 21 bases between V and J, which are trimmed by 11 bases and 0 bases respectively. The CDR3 holds 16 amino acids from the cysteine to the phenylalanine. Only CDR3 DNA is held: 48 bases, read in frame from base 1.